The following is a TCR beta chain sequence with its context. This entry is derived from a study of blood T cell repertoires in COVID-19. About the study: The origin of the acute and convalescent COVID-19 samples was the United States, Italy and Spain.

CDR3 size: 16 residues. The V end was cut by 3 bases, the J end by 0 bases, with 12 bases between. Germline values: CDR1 LGHNA, CDR2 YNFKEQ. Per the original data handling: Researchers report that nucleated cell counts were estimated from reference gene primer amplification. Assay: immunoSEQ multiplex PCR; the TCRdb copy retains only in-frame clones and omits some. V and J calls and clone size follow that table, whereas D and trimming were derived from the DNA. The data show some 69,000 clones, with around four fifths seen just once and approximately 1.7% held by the top ten. Sequenced: peripheral blood. J is TRBJ2-1 and V is TRBV4-2; perhaps TRBD1 as D (5 bases). The TCR originated in a woman aged 60-70 years with acute or convalescent COVID-19. CDR3 DNA: TGTGCCAGCAGCCAGGAGACAGCGAGCTCCTACAATGAGCAGTTCTTC. The encoded protein is CASSQETASSYNEQFF.